The 29 T cell receptor beta chains presented below share a single source sample, sequenced in a study of blood T cell repertoires in COVID-19 (dated by TCRdb to the early 2020s). The library was built by means of the immunoSEQ multiplex PCR assay. What TCRdb holds here is the immuneACCESS table cut down to in-frame rearrangements. Part of the clones is not present; checked against another copy, under half of the missing clones reflect an unresolved V gene, and the others are unexplained. In this sample the table shows about 170,000 clones, almost 85% of which occur a single time. 2.5% to 3% of the sample belongs to the ten largest clones. The sequenced sample was peripheral blood. The receptors stem from a woman older than 75 with COVID-19, enrolled during active disease.

The chain couples TRBV9 to TRBJ2-1, with TRBD2 matching over 10 bases. V shed 0 bases, J shed 8 bases, and the junction held 5 bases outside the gene matches. CDR1 is SGDLS, CDR2 YYNGEE, per germline. The CDR3 spans 15 residues. In DNA form, the CDR3 reads TGTGCCAGCAGCGTAGGCCTAGCGGGAGCTGATGAGCAGTTCTTC. Its protein product is CASSVGLAGADEQFF.

The chain couples TRBV5-1 to TRBJ1-5, with TRBD1 identical over 9 bases. V shed 4 bases, J shed 7 bases, and the junction held 6 bases outside the gene matches. Per the germline V gene, CDR1 is SGHRS and CDR2 is YFSETQ. The CDR3 spans 14 residues. The CDR3 sequence is CASSEGQGDQPQHF. CDR3 nucleotides: TGCGCCAGCAGCGAGGGACAGGGCGACCAGCCCCAGCATTTT. The whole variable domain, remainder taken from reference TRBV5-1 and TRBJ1-5, is KAGVTQTPRYLIKTRGQQVTLSCSPISGHRSVSWYQQTPGQGLQFLFEYFSETQRNKGNFPGRFSGRQFSNSRSEMNVSTLELGDSALYLCASSEGQGDQPQHFGDGTRLSIL.

V and J are TRBV18 and TRBJ2-7; 9 bases align to TRBD1. J was trimmed by 6 bases and V by 0 bases; bases with no gene match: 9. Germline lookup yields CDR1 KGHSH and CDR2 LQKENI. The length of the CDR3 is 16 residues. The CDR3 spells CASSPPYGTGPREQYF. As DNA, the CDR3 is TGTGCCAGCTCACCACCGTACGGGACAGGGCCTCGCGAGCAGTACTTC.

This chain connects TRBV10-3 to TRBJ2-5; TRBD1 agrees at 11 bases. The CDR3 length is 17 residues. Germline values: CDR1 ENHRY, CDR2 SYGVKD. V lost 4 bases, J lost 5 bases, and 12 bases stayed unmatched. The CDR3 spells CAISGTGQGARRETQYF. CDR3 DNA: TGTGCCATCAGTGGGACCGGACAGGGGGCAAGGAGGGAGACCCAGTACTTC.

The gene calls are TRBV3-1 (or the pseudogene TRBV3-2) and TRBJ2-1; D is perhaps TRBD2 (6 bases). The CDR3 totals 13 residues. V lost 4 bases to trimming and J lost 2 bases, with 6 bases between them. CDR1 is LGHDT and CDR2 is YNNKEL in the germline V gene (reference sequence). CDR3 region: CASSRLAYNEQFF. The DNA for the CDR3 is TGTGCCAGCAGCCGACTAGCCTACAATGAGCAGTTCTTC.

The genes are TRBV19 and TRBJ2-1; D perhaps matches TRBD2 (6 bases). CDR1 is LNHDA, CDR2 SQIVND, per germline (reference sequence). The CDR3 spans 15 residues. V lost 6 bases to trimming and J lost 6 bases, with 18 bases between them. In nucleotides, the CDR3 is TGTGCCAGTAGCCCTTGGAGGGCCCTCTCCAATGAGCAGTTCTTC. It encodes CASSPWRALSNEQFF.

This chain links TRBV18 with TRBJ1-5, with 7 bases fitting TRBD1. The CDR3 length is 15 residues. With V trimmed by 3 bases and J by 3 bases, 5 bases remained unmatched. Germline lookup yields CDR1 KGHSH and CDR2 LQKENI. The CDR3 DNA reads TGTGCCAGCTCACCTCCTGGGACAGACAATCAGCCCCAGCATTTT. Residues: CASSPPGTDNQPQHF. The full variable domain, completed using reference TRBV18 and TRBJ1-5, is NAGVMQNPRHLVRRRGQEARLRCSPMKGHSHVYWYRQLPEEGLKFMVYLQKENIIDESGMPKERFSAEFPKEGPSILRIQQVVRGDSAAYFCASSPPGTDNQPQHFGDGTRLSIL.

The chain employs TRBV27 and TRBJ2-7; 7 nucleotides line up with TRBD2. Germline V lookup: CDR1 MNHEY, CDR2 SMNVEV (reference sequence). This CDR3 contains 12 residues. The V gene end was trimmed by 10 bases and the J gene end by 6 bases; junction bases not matched to a gene: 9. CDR3 sequence: CATAAGEGEQYF. The CDR3 DNA reads as TGTGCCACCGCCGCGGGAGAAGGCGAGCAGTACTTC.

The rearrangement links TRBV6-2 or TRBV6-3 to TRBJ2-5; D perhaps matches TRBD1 (6 bases). The CDR3 runs 15 residues. V was cut by 5 bases and J by 1 base, with 14 bases left in between. Germline assignment: CDR1 MNHEY and CDR2 SVGEGT. CDR3 sequence (DNA): TGTGCCAGCAGTACCTCAGGGGCTGGCCAAGAGACCCAGTACTTC. This gives the protein CASSTSGAGQETQYF.

V usage is TRBV28 and J usage is TRBJ2-7, with 11 bases matching TRBD1. This CDR3 has 14 residues. Unmatched junction bases numbered 7, after V lost 9 bases and J lost 3 bases. The germline V gene encodes CDR1 MDHEN and CDR2 SYDVKM. The CDR3 spells CASKWTGGSYEQYF. The CDR3 region has the DNA TGTGCCAGTAAGTGGACAGGGGGCAGCTACGAGCAGTACTTC.

This clone was recorded once. V is TRBV3-1 (or the pseudogene TRBV3-2) and J is TRBJ1-1, with 7 bases fitting TRBD1. Germline-derived CDR1 and CDR2 are LGHDT and YNNKEL (reference sequence). The junction had 10 bases not matched to a gene; V was cut back by 1 base and J by 5 bases. The CDR3 consists of 16 residues. In DNA form, the CDR3 reads TGTGCCAGCAGCCAAGTTCCCCCTAGGGGGCGGACTGAAGCTTTCTTT. Its protein product is CASSQVPPRGRTEAFF.

The V call is TRBV28, the J call TRBJ2-1, with 14 bases that match TRBD2. The germline gives CDR1 MDHEN, CDR2 SYDVKM. The CDR3 extends over 19 amino acids. The ends lost 6 bases at V and 3 bases at J; junction bases unmatched: 13. The CDR3 here is CASRRPGTSGRGGYNEQFF. CDR3 DNA sequence: TGTGCCAGCAGACGTCCCGGGACTAGCGGGAGAGGTGGCTACAATGAGCAGTTCTTC.

The rearrangement links TRBV12-3 or TRBV12-4 to TRBJ1-2, with 8 bases matching TRBD1. The V gene end was trimmed by 8 bases and the J gene end by 8 bases; junction bases not matched to a gene: 10. The CDR3 is 13 amino acids. CDR3 sequence: CASVWAGGVGYTF. The DNA for the CDR3 is TGTGCCAGCGTTTGGGCAGGGGGCGTGGGCTACACCTTC.

The chain uses TRBV18 and TRBJ2-3; no reliable D call. Germline CDR1 KGHSH, CDR2 LQKENI. There are 13 residues in the CDR3. The V end was cut by 2 bases, the J end by 4 bases, with 7 bases between. The CDR3 DNA is TGTGCCAGCTCACCAGGTGGCTCAGATACGCAGTATTTT. Its protein product is CASSPGGSDTQYF.

To note about this clone: The junction and the germline gene differ at one end; a read error may be behind it. V gene TRBV15 combines with J gene TRBJ2-7, with D perhaps TRBD1 (6 bases). There are 15 residues in the CDR3. The germline gives CDR1 LNHNV, CDR2 YYDKDF (reference sequence). CDR3 region: CATSRDGVGQPQPNF. In nucleotides, the CDR3 is TGTGCCACCAGCAGAGATGGTGTTGGACAGCCTCAACCTAACTTC. Drawing the rest from reference TRBV15 and TRBJ2-7, the complete variable domain is DAMVIQNPRYQVTQFGKPVTLSCSQTLNHNVMYWYQQKSSQAPKLLFHYYDKDFNNEADTPDNFQSRRPNTSFCFLDIRSPGLGDTAMYLCATSRDGVGQPQPNFGPGTRLTVT.

V usage is TRBV5-1 and J usage is TRBJ2-3; possible D gene TRBD2, 6 bases. The V end lost 4 bases, the J end lost 2 bases, and 11 bases lay between the germline ends. This CDR3 region has 14 residues. CDR1 SGHRS and CDR2 YFSETQ come from the germline V gene. In DNA form, the CDR3 reads TGCGCCAGCAGCCGGGACTTATCCACAGATACGCAGTATTTT. Translating gives CASSRDLSTDTQYF.

The chain links TRBV24-1 to TRBJ1-4; the D is unclear. V lost 3 bases, J lost 8 bases, and 15 bases lay in between. The CDR3 covers 15 residues. The germline gives CDR1 KGHDR, CDR2 SFDVKD. The CDR3 DNA sequence: TGTGCCACCAGTGATCCACGTTCGGCGGCGGAAAAACTGTTTTTT. This translates into CATSDPRSAAEKLFF.

V is TRBV7-9 and J is TRBJ1-2; D gene ambiguous. The CDR3 runs 16 residues. The V end was cut by 2 bases, the J end by 7 bases, with 20 bases between. Germline V gene lookup returns CDR1 SEHNR and CDR2 FQNEAQ (reference sequence). In DNA, the CDR3 is TGTGCCAGCAGCTTATCCCCCCCAGGCCCAAAAGGTGGCTACACCTTC. Protein sequence: CASSLSPPGPKGGYTF.

The chain links TRBV28 to TRBJ1-2; D not resolved. The germline V gene encodes CDR1 MDHEN and CDR2 SYDVKM. The CDR3 is 13 residues long. V dropped 2 bases and J dropped 8 bases, with 12 bases sitting between them. The CDR3 DNA reads TGTGCCAGCAGTTTAGGGCCTTTAATAGGCTACACCTTC. It translates to CASSLGPLIGYTF.

This clone was counted a few times. The CDR3 sequence: CASNGLAALSGANVLTF. CDR3 nucleotide sequence: TGCGCCAGCAACGGACTAGCGGCTCTCTCTGGGGCCAACGTCCTGACTTTC. The J gene is TRBJ2-6, the V gene TRBV10-2, with TRBD2 matching over 10 bases. The CDR3 length is 17 residues. The germline gives CDR1 WSHSY, CDR2 SAAADI. Germline trimming cut 7 bases from V and 0 bases from J; bases unmatched to any gene: 6.

V is TRBV5-5 and J is TRBJ2-7; D perhaps matches TRBD1 (6 bases). Trimming stripped 1 base from V and 6 bases from J, with 14 bases between. The CDR3 loop spans 14 amino acids. Germline assignment: CDR1 SGHKS and CDR2 YYEKEE (reference sequence). For the CDR3, the DNA is TGTGCCAGCAGCTTGCCCACAGGGCGTTTCGAGCAGTACTTC. Protein sequence: CASSLPTGRFEQYF.

The gene calls are TRBV2 and TRBJ1-5; 8 bases line up with TRBD1. Germline V gene sequence: CDR1 SNHLY, CDR2 FYNNEI. The CDR3 loop spans 14 amino acids. The ends lost 5 bases at V and 6 bases at J; junction bases unmatched: 6. In nucleotides, the CDR3 is TGTGCCAGCAGTAAGGACAGGGCAGGTCAGCCCCAGCATTTT. The encoded protein is CASSKDRAGQPQHF.

The V and J genes are TRBV10-3 and TRBJ1-6; D call uncertain. V lost 0 bases to trimming and J lost 0 bases, with 9 bases between them. This CDR3 spans 17 amino acids. The V gene's germline CDR1 is ENHRY and CDR2 SYGVKD. CDR3: CAISESRGVSYNSPLHF. The DNA for the CDR3 is TGTGCCATCAGTGAGTCACGCGGAGTCTCCTATAATTCACCCCTCCACTTT.

The chain uses TRBV3-1 (or the pseudogene TRBV3-2) and TRBJ2-1; D remains unclear. The CDR3 extends over 13 amino acids. V was shortened by 1 base and J by 9 bases, with 10 bases between the two germline ends. Germline CDR1 LGHDT, CDR2 YNNKEL (reference sequence). CDR3 in DNA: TGTGCCAGCAGCCAAGCACCCGGTGGTGAGCAGTTCTTC. Translation: CASSQAPGGEQFF.

The V gene is TRBV28, the J gene TRBJ2-7; the match to TRBD2 covers 7 bases. The CDR3 is 12 amino acids. The V gene end was trimmed by 8 bases and the J gene end by 3 bases; junction bases not matched to a gene: 4. Per germline, CDR1 MDHEN and CDR2 SYDVKM. CDR3 bases: TGTGCCAGCGGACTAGGGAACTACGAGCAGTACTTC. Its translation: CASGLGNYEQYF.

The chain links TRBV3-1 (or the pseudogene TRBV3-2) to TRBJ1-2; TRBD1 might be the D (5 bases). V lost 0 bases and J 7 bases, leaving 15 bases between the germline ends. In germline, CDR1 is LGHDT, CDR2 YNNKEL (reference sequence). The CDR3 has 15 residues. Here the CDR3 DNA reads TGTGCCAGCAGCCAAGATCCGTCGGGGGTGCGTGGCTACACCTTC. Its protein product is CASSQDPSGVRGYTF.

The gene calls are TRBV6-6 and TRBJ2-7; the D gene is possibly TRBD2 (5 bases). CDR3 length: 13 residues. V was pared by 0 bases and J by 7 bases, with 10 bases between. Germline V gene sequence: CDR1 MNHNY, CDR2 SVGAGI (reference sequence). The CDR3 is CASSYSSRREQYF. In DNA, the CDR3 is TGTGCCAGCAGTTACTCGAGTCGGAGGGAGCAGTACTTC.

This clone was picked up one time. The chain recombines TRBV18 with TRBJ2-7, with TRBD1 identical over 10 bases. Per the germline V gene, CDR1 is KGHSH and CDR2 is LQKENI. The CDR3 contains 14 residues. Trimming removed 3 bases from V and 4 bases from J; junction bases left unmatched: 3. DNA for the CDR3: TGTGCCAGCTCACCCGGGACAGGGGAATACGAGCAGTACTTC. It yields the protein CASSPGTGEYEQYF.

The chain recombines TRBV19 with TRBJ2-1, with D possibly matching TRBD2 (5 bases). V lost 0 bases, J lost 10 bases, and 16 bases lay in between. CDR1 is LNHDA and CDR2 is SQIVND in the germline V gene (reference sequence). The CDR3 covers 15 residues. The DNA for the CDR3 is TGTGCCAGTAGTATAGATCTTATAGGCTCGGGGGAGCAGTTCTTC. Translating it yields CASSIDLIGSGEQFF.